These 28 T cell receptor beta chains share one sample of origin, sequenced in a study of T cell repertoires in cytomegalovirus infection. MiXCR, run by TCRdb on the reads, gives a single entry per CDR3 protein. The table includes some 920,000 distinct CDR3 sequences, 31% detected once. No antigen is known for these receptors. Sequencing used cultured CD8+ T cells from PBMCs, obtained from culture after CMV antigen stimulation. The receptors come from a human donor in good health (CMV status not recorded). Some clones in this sample may be carry-over from other donors' samples.

The rearrangement joins TRBV5-4 to TRBJ1-1; D is unresolved. Germline V CDR1 and CDR2: SGHNT, YYREEE (reference sequence). The CDR3 runs to 13 residues. Trimming removed 5 bases at V and 7 bases at J, with 15 bases between. The CDR3 sequence is CASRLSPPDEAFF. The CDR3 coding sequence is TGTGCCAGCAGACTGTCCCCCCCAGATGAAGCTTTCTTT.

The rearrangement uses TRBV2 and TRBJ1-4; TRBD1 might be the D (5 bases). The CDR3 runs 14 residues. Trimming left V 3 bases short and J 8 bases short, with 13 bases between. The germline CDR1 and CDR2 sequences are SNHLY and FYNNEI. CDR3 sequence (DNA): TGTGCCAGCAGTGACGGGGGGAAGAAAGAAAAACTGTTTTTT. This encodes CASSDGGKKEKLFF.

This clonotype has more than one count but fewer than ten. J is TRBJ2-7 and V is TRBV12-3 or TRBV12-4; D remains unclear. There are 13 residues in the CDR3. The V and J ends lost 8 bases and 4 bases respectively, with 15 bases between them. CDR3 DNA sequence: TGTGCCAGCCCGTCCTCACATCAGTACGAGCAGTACTTC. This translates into CASPSSHQYEQYF.

The chain links TRBV27 to TRBJ1-2; 8 nucleotides match TRBD1. The CDR3 runs 15 residues. V trimming: 5 bases; J trimming: 3 bases; junction bases outside the gene matches: 8. In germline, CDR1 is MNHEY, CDR2 SMNVEV (reference sequence). In DNA form, the CDR3 reads TGTGCCAGCAGTCCACAGGGGGAGTACCACTATGGCTACACCTTC. Residues: CASSPQGEYHYGYTF.

The genes are TRBV6-2 or TRBV6-3 and TRBJ1-5; no clear D gene. Per germline, CDR1 MNHEY and CDR2 SVGEGT. Trimming removed 7 bases at V and 5 bases at J, with 18 bases between. The CDR3 runs 15 residues. In DNA form, the CDR3 reads TGTGCCAGCACTATAAACACCGACGGGCATCAGCCCCAGCATTTT. Translated: CASTINTDGHQPQHF.

The V gene is TRBV5-1, the J gene TRBJ2-5, with 8 bases identical to TRBD1. The CDR3 spans 18 residues. Trimming at V came to 2 bases and at J to 3 bases, leaving 15 bases not matched to a gene. Germline CDR1 SGHRS, CDR2 YFSETQ. The CDR3 DNA reads as TGCGCCAGCAGCTTAAGCGTCGGACAGGGTCTATCTGAAGAGACCCAGTACTTC. Encoded protein: CASSLSVGQGLSEETQYF.

This clonotype was observed at least ten times. This chain links TRBV7-8 with TRBJ2-2; D might be TRBD1 or TRBD2, each matching 5 bases. Germline V CDR1 and CDR2: SGHVS, FQNEAQ. The germline V and J ends were trimmed by 4 bases and 5 bases, with 11 bases remaining between them. The CDR3 loop spans 14 amino acids. CDR3 bases: TGTGCCAGCAGCTGGGACGGCGGGACCGGGGAGCTGTTTTTT. Translated: CASSWDGGTGELFF. Full variable domain (missing parts from reference TRBV7-8 and TRBJ2-2): GAGVSQSPRYKVAKRGQDVALRCDPISGHVSLFWYQQALGQGPEFLTYFQNEAQLDKSGLPSDRFFAERPEGSVSTLKIQRTQQEDSAVYLCASSWDGGTGELFFGEGSRLTVL.

This clonotype came up many times. The genes are TRBV15 and TRBJ2-1; 14 nucleotides align to TRBD2. CDR3 length: 15 amino acids. J lost 7 bases, V lost 5 bases, and 4 bases had no gene match. From germline, CDR1 is LNHNV and CDR2 YYDKDF (reference sequence). The CDR3 DNA is TGTGCCACCAGCCCGACTAGCGGGGGGGCAAATGAGCAGTTCTTC. Translating it yields CATSPTSGGANEQFF.

The chain carries TRBV7-9 and TRBJ2-1, with 10 bases identical to TRBD1. The CDR3 covers 13 residues. Losses at the gene ends were 5 bases for V and 14 bases for J; bases not matched to a gene: 9. Per germline, CDR1 SEHNR and CDR2 FQNEAQ (reference sequence). For the CDR3, the DNA is TGTGCCAGCAGCGGAGAGACAGGGGGCGAGAAGTTCTTC. Translation: CASSGETGGEKFF.

In its sample, this clonotype was seen a few times. J is TRBJ1-6 and V is TRBV6-6; no firm D call. The CDR3 extends over 15 amino acids. Deletions cut 2 bases from V and 3 bases from J, with 8 bases between. Per the germline V gene, CDR1 is MNHNY and CDR2 is SVGAGI (reference sequence). The CDR3 DNA is TGTGCCAGCAGTTACGGGGAGCTCTATAATTCACCCCTCCACTTT. Its protein is CASSYGELYNSPLHF.

This clonotype has only a few counts. The CDR3 coding sequence is TGTGCCAGCAGCTTAGGCGGGAGAACTAGCAATCAGCCCCAGCATTTT. Protein product: CASSLGGRTSNQPQHF. The rearrangement joins TRBV7-9 to TRBJ1-5; no clear D. Germline values: CDR1 SEHNR, CDR2 FQNEAQ (reference sequence). CDR3 length: 16 residues. The V and J ends lost 1 base and 0 bases respectively, with 10 bases between them.

This clonotype was detected once. The J gene is TRBJ2-1, the V gene TRBV12-3 or TRBV12-4, with TRBD2 identical over 7 bases. The V gene end was trimmed by 6 bases and the J gene end by 5 bases; junction bases not matched to a gene: 13. CDR3 length: 16 residues. The CDR3 nucleotides are TGTGCCAGCAGGGGGGGGTCGGGGGAGTGGAACAATGAGCAGTTCTTC. Its translation: CASRGGSGEWNNEQFF.

CDR3 DNA: TGTGCCAGCTCACCAGATCAGCCAGCAAGAAATTCACCCCTCCACTTT. Protein product: CASSPDQPARNSPLHF. This chain uses TRBV18 with TRBJ1-6; D is undetermined. Germline values: CDR1 KGHSH, CDR2 LQKENI. The CDR3 totals 16 residues. Trimming took off 2 bases at V and 7 bases at J, with 15 bases between the two ends.

V and J are TRBV14 and TRBJ1-2, with D possibly being TRBD1 (5 bases). Looked up from germline, CDR1 is SGHDN and CDR2 is FVKESK. Trimming took 2 bases from V and 3 from J, leaving 7 bases between them. The CDR3 covers 13 residues. The chain's CDR3 is CASSQWGDYGYTF. The CDR3, as DNA: TGTGCCAGCAGCCAATGGGGGGACTATGGCTACACCTTC.

This chain's CDR3 is CASSVGPGLAGGGNEQFF. Here the CDR3 DNA reads TGTGCCAGCAGCGTTGGGCCGGGACTAGCGGGGGGAGGTAATGAGCAGTTCTTC. The chain combines TRBV9 with TRBJ2-1; TRBD2 aligns across 15 bases. The CDR3 runs to 18 residues. Trimming at V came to 2 bases and at J to 7 bases, leaving 10 bases not matched to a gene. CDR1 and CDR2 (germline): SGDLS, YYNGEE.

This clonotype came up a few times. The CDR3 loop reads CASSSLEGGGTEAFF. Here the CDR3 DNA reads TGTGCCAGCAGCTCTCTTGAGGGGGGCGGCACTGAAGCTTTCTTT. The J gene is TRBJ1-1, the V gene TRBV7-9; TRBD1 might be the D (6 bases). Germline CDR1 and CDR2: SEHNR and FQNEAQ (reference sequence). The CDR3 loop spans 15 amino acids. The V end was cut by 4 bases, the J end by 4 bases, with 16 bases between.

This clonotype has a handful of counts. In DNA form, the CDR3 reads TGTGCCAGCAGCCCACCGGGACAGCTCGTCTACGAGCAGTACTTC. Amino acids: CASSPPGQLVYEQYF. The chain is built from TRBV7-9 and TRBJ2-7, with 7 bases identical to TRBD1. The germline CDR1 and CDR2 sequences are SEHNR and FQNEAQ (reference sequence). The CDR3 runs to 15 residues. Trimming at V came to 5 bases and at J to 3 bases, leaving 10 bases not matched to a gene.

This rearrangement joins TRBV20-1 to TRBJ2-7, with 9 positions matching TRBD1. With 1 base clipped from V and 3 bases from J, the junction kept 1 base outside the gene matches. Germline values: CDR1 DFQATT, CDR2 SNEGSKA (reference sequence). The CDR3 spans 13 residues. The CDR3 DNA is TGCAGTGCTAGAGGGGACAGGGACTACGAGCAGTACTTC. Encoded protein: CSARGDRDYEQYF.

The V gene is TRBV20-1, the J gene TRBJ2-4; 11 bases are a match to TRBD1. The CDR3 has 14 amino acids. The V and J ends lost 1 base and 6 bases, in that order; junction bases with no gene match: 2. Germline values: CDR1 DFQATT, CDR2 SNEGSKA (reference sequence). In DNA, the CDR3 is TGCAGTGCTAGAGGGACAGGGGGCTCAAACATTCAGTACTTC. It yields the protein CSARGTGGSNIQYF.

The chain recombines TRBV15 with TRBJ1-6; D is undetermined. CDR1 and CDR2 (germline): LNHNV, YYDKDF (reference sequence). The CDR3 has 14 residues. V shed 0 bases and J shed 6 bases, with 6 bases lying between them. The CDR3 here is CATSRDVGNSPLHF. The CDR3 region has the DNA TGTGCCACCAGCAGAGATGTGGGTAATTCACCCCTCCACTTT.

The gene calls are TRBV5-1 and TRBJ2-2, with TRBD1 matching over 8 bases. V was pared by 3 bases and J by 7 bases, with 11 bases of the junction left unmatched. The CDR3 is 16 amino acids. Germline V gene lookup returns CDR1 SGHRS and CDR2 YFSETQ. The CDR3 DNA reads as TGCGCCAGCAGCTCGACAGGGGTCCCACCACTCGGGGAGCTGTTTTTT. Its protein is CASSSTGVPPLGELFF.

The chain recombines TRBV10-2 with TRBJ1-1, with no clear D. CDR1 is WSHSY and CDR2 is SAAADI in the germline V gene. Trimming shortened V by 2 bases and J by 1 base, and 8 bases separated the two germline ends. The CDR3 runs to 14 residues. The CDR3 sequence: CASSEQVGNTEAFF. As DNA, the CDR3 is TGCGCCAGCAGTGAGCAGGTCGGGAACACTGAAGCTTTCTTT.

Regarding this clonotype: This may come from a read error, since a much larger clone is one base off. The conserved closing phenylalanine or tryptophan is absent in this CDR3, likely reflecting a read error. The rearrangement joins TRBV6-2 or TRBV6-3 to TRBJ2-3, with D hard to call. This CDR3 comprises 14 residues. Between the trimmed V and J ends, which lost 6 bases and 5 bases, there was a span of 15 bases. Germline V gene data show CDR1 as MNHEY and CDR2 as SVGEGT. CDR3: CASSHSPFGDTQYS. As DNA, the CDR3 is TGTGCCAGCAGCCACTCCCCCTTTGGAGATACGCAGTATTCT.

The gene calls are TRBV25-1 and TRBJ1-2; D not certain. The V gene's germline CDR1 is MGHDK and CDR2 SYGVNS. The V and J ends lost 6 bases and 2 bases respectively, with 7 bases between them. The CDR3 runs 12 residues. CDR3 amino acids: CASRALNYGYTF. Here the CDR3 DNA reads TGTGCCAGCAGAGCTTTAAACTATGGCTACACCTTC.

The CDR3 loop reads CASSYSSITGQGTYEQYF. CDR3 nucleotide sequence: TGTGCCAGCAGTTACTCGAGTATAACGGGACAGGGGACCTACGAGCAGTACTTC. The rearrangement joins TRBV6-5 to TRBJ2-7; 10 nucleotides agree with TRBD1. V gave up 0 bases and J gave up 2 bases; unmatched junction bases: 10. The CDR3 spans 18 residues. Germline V gives CDR1 MNHEY, CDR2 SVGAGI.

Ten or more counts support this clonotype. The chain carries TRBV7-6 and TRBJ1-1; 8 bases are a match to TRBD1. The junction had 6 bases not matched to a gene; V was cut back by 5 bases and J by 1 base. Germline V gene lookup returns CDR1 SGHVS and CDR2 FNYEAQ. The CDR3 totals 15 residues. The CDR3 sequence is CASSPRTGPNTEAFF. CDR3 nucleotide sequence: TGTGCCAGCAGCCCACGGACAGGGCCGAACACTGAAGCTTTCTTT.

This clonotype occurred many times. The chain recombines TRBV7-9 with TRBJ2-5; tentatively, D is TRBD1 (6 bases). The CDR3 is made up of 14 amino acids. Germline assignment: CDR1 SEHNR and CDR2 FQNEAQ (reference sequence). V was cut by 4 bases and J by 5 bases, with 14 bases left in between. The CDR3 bases are TGTGCCAGCAGCTCCCACAGGGATACGGAGACCCAGTACTTC. Translated: CASSSHRDTETQYF.

V is TRBV24-1 and J is TRBJ2-5; 7 nucleotides line up with TRBD1. Germline V CDR1 and CDR2: KGHDR, SFDVKD. The CDR3 contains 15 residues. The V and J ends lost 2 bases and 4 bases, in that order; junction bases with no gene match: 6. The CDR3 nucleotides are TGTGCCACCAGTGATTCAGGGGGATCGGGAGAGACCCAGTACTTC. Translation: CATSDSGGSGETQYF.